Following are 2 T cell receptor beta chains from one sample sequenced in a study of blood T cells in healthy people across ages. Through a sample-barcoded 5' primer and a J-beta primer mix, a second PCR was run for roughly 6 to 12 cycles. TCRdb processed the 5' RACE reads anew with MiXCR; each CDR3 protein has one entry. The sample consists of about 1.6 million distinct CDR3 sequences, roughly 32% of them appearing once. Sequenced: blood. Source of these receptors: a woman in her 30s in good health.

This clonotype was seen a few times. The chain uses TRBV4-1 and TRBJ1-3; D remains ambiguous. The CDR3 length is 15 residues. Germline V gene sequence: CDR1 MGHRA, CDR2 YSYEKL. Trimming took off 1 base at V and 7 bases at J, with 14 bases between the two ends. The CDR3 loop is CASSQAGVLGNTIYF. CDR3 bases: TGCGCCAGCAGCCAAGCCGGAGTACTAGGGAACACCATATATTTT.

The table lists this clonotype with a few counts. This chain joins TRBV5-5 and TRBJ2-7, with D possibly TRBD1 on 6 matching bases. The CDR3 sequence is 15 residues long. The ends were cut back, 2 bases at V and 2 bases at J, with 14 bases in the middle. Germline V gene data show CDR1 as SGHKS and CDR2 as YYEKEE (reference sequence). The CDR3, as DNA: TGTGCCAGCAGCTTAGGCAGGGGCTCCACCTACGAGCAGTACTTC. Translating gives CASSLGRGSTYEQYF.